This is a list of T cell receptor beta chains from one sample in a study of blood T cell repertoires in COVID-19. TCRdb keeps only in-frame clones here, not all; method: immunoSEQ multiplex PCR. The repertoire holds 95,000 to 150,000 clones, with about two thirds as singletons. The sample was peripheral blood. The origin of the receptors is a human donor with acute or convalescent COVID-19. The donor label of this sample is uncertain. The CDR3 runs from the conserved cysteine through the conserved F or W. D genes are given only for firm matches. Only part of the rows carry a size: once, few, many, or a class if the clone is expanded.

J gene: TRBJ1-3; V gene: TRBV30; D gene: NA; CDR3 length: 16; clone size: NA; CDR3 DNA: TGTGCCTGGAGTCCTTTGTCTGGGAGCTCTGGAAACACCATATATTTT; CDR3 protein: CAWSPLSGSSGNTIYF
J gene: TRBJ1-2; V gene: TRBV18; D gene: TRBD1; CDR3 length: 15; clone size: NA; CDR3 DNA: TGTGCCAGCTCACCAGGCCCAGGGGGTGGCCATGGCTACACCTTC; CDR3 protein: CASSPGPGGGHGYTF
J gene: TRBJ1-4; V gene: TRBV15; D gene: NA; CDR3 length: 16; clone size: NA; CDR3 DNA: TGTGCCACCTGGAAGGGAGAGGCTGACGCTAATGAAAAACTGTTTTTT; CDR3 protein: CATWKGEADANEKLFF
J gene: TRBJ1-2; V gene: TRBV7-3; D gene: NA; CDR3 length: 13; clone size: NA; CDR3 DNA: TGTGCCAGCAGCCGTTACGCAGGGGCTGGCTACACCTTC; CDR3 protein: CASSRYAGAGYTF
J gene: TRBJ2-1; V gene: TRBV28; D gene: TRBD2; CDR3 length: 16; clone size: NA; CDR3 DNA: TGTGCCAGCAGTTTCGGGACTAGCTGGGAATCCAATGAGCAGTTCTTC; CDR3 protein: CASSFGTSWESNEQFF
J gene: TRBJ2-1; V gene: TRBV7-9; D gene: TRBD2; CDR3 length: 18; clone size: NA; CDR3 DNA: TGTGCCAGCAGCCCCAAAGGCACTAGCGGGGGGGCCGGGCATGAGCAGTTCTTC; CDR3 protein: CASSPKGTSGGAGHEQFF
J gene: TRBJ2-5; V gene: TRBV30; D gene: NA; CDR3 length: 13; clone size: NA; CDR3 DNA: TGTGCCTGGGCACAGGGATATCAAGAGACCCAGTACTTC; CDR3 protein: CAWAQGYQETQYF
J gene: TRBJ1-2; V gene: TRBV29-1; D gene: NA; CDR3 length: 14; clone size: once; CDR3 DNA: TGCAGCGTTGACCTCGGACAGACGACTTCGGGCTACACCTTC; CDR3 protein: CSVDLGQTTSGYTF
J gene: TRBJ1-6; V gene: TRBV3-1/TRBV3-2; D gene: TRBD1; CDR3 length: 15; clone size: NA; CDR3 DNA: TGTGCCAGCATGCCGGGACAGGGATATTGGGGACCCCTCCACTTT; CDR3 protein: CASMPGQGYWGPLHF
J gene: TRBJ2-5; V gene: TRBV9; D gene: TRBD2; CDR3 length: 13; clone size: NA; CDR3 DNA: TGTGCCAGCAGCGCCGGGAGGCAAGAGACCCAGTACTTC; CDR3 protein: CASSAGRQETQYF
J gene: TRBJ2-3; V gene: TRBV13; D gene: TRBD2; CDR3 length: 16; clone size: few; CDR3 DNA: TGTGCCAGCAGCGACCGAAGCGGGGGGGCTTCAGATACGCAGTATTTT; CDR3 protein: CASSDRSGGASDTQYF
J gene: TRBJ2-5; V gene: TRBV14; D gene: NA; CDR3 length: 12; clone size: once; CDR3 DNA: TGTGCCAGCAGCCAACGGAGGGAGACCCAGTACTTC; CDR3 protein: CASSQRRETQYF
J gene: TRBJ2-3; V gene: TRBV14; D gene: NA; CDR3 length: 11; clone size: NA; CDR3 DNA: TGTGCCAGCAGCCGCGGGTTTGTGCAGTATTTT; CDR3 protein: CASSRGFVQYF
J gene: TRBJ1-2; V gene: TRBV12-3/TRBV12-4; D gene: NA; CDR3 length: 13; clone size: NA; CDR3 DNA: TGTGCCAGCAGCCAGGGGAGTGGATATGGCTACACCTTC; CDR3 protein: CASSQGSGYGYTF
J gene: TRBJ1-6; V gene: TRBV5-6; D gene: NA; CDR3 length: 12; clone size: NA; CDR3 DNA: TGTGCCAGCAGCACAGGGCGTTCACCCCTCCACTTT; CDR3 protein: CASSTGRSPLHF
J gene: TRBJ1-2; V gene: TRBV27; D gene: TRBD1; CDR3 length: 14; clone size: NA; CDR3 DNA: TGTGCCAGCAGCCGGGACAGGGGGAACTATGGCTACACCTTC; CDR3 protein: CASSRDRGNYGYTF
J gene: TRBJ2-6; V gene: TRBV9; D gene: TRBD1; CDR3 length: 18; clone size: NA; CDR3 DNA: TGTGCCAGCAGCGGCTGGGACAGCCTCTCCTCTGGGGCCAACGTCCTGACTTTC; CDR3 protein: CASSGWDSLSSGANVLTF
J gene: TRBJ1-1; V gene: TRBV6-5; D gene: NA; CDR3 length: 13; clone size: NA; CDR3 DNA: TGTGCCAGCAGTTACTCGGGGGCGGAGGAAGCTTTCTTT; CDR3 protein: CASSYSGAEEAFF
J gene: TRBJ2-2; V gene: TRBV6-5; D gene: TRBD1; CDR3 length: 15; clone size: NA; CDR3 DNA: TGTGCCAGCGGACCGGGACAGATTAACACCGGGGAGCTGTTTTTT; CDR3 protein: CASGPGQINTGELFF
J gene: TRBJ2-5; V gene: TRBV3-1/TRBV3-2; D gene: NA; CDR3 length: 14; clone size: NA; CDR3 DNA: TGTGCCAGCAGCCAATACGTACTCCAAGAGACCCAGTACTTC; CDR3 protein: CASSQYVLQETQYF
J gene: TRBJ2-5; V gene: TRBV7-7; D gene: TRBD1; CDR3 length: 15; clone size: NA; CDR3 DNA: TGTGCTAGCAGCGCTAGGGACAGGCTGGGGGAGACCCAGTACTTC; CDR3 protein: CASSARDRLGETQYF
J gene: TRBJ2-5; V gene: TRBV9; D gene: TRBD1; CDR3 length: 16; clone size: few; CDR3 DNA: TGTGCCAGCAGCGCGCAGACAGGGGGGAGTAAAGAGACCCAGTACTTC; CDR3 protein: CASSAQTGGSKETQYF
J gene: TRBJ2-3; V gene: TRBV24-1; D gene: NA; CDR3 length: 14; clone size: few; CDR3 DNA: TGTGCCACCAGCAGGGCCAGCAGCACAGATACGCAGTATTTT; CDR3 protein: CATSRASSTDTQYF
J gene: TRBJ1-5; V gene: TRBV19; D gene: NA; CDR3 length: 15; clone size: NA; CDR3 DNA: TGTGCCAGTACCCCCCCGGGACACCGCAATCAGCCCCAGCATTTT; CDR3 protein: CASTPPGHRNQPQHF
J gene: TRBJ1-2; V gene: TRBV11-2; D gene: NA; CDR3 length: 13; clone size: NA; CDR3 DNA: TGTGCCAGCAGCCAGTCAAGTGCCGATGGCTACACCTTC; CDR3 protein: CASSQSSADGYTF
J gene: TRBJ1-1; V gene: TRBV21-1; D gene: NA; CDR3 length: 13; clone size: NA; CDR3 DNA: TGTGCCAGCAACCTAGGGGAGAACACTGAAGCTTTCTTT; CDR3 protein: CASNLGENTEAFF
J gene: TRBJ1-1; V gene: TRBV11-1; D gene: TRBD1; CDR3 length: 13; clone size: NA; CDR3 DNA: TGTGCCAGCAGCTGGGGACAGGGCACTGAAGCTTTCTTT; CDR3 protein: CASSWGQGTEAFF
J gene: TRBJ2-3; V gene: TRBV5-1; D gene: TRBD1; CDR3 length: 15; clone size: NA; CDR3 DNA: TGCGCCAGCAGCACAAACACTAACAGGGGGACTACGCAGTATTTT; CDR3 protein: CASSTNTNRGTTQYF
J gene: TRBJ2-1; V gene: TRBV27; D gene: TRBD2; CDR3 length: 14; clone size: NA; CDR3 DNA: TGTGCCAGCAGTTTACGGGGGGACTACAATGAGCAGTTCTTC; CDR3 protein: CASSLRGDYNEQFF
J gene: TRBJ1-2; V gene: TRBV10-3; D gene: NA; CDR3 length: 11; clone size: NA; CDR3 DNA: TGTGCCATCAGTCAGGGGCGGGGCTACACCTTC; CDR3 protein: CAISQGRGYTF
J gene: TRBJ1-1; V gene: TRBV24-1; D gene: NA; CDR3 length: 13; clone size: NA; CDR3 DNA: TGTGCCACCAGTGATTACAGGAACACTGAAGCTTTCTTT; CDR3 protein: CATSDYRNTEAFF
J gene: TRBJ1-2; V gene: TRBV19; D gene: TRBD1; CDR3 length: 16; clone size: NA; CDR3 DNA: TGTGCCAGTAGCCCGTTGCACCAAAGGACAGGGAGCGGCTACACCTTC; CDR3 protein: CASSPLHQRTGSGYTF
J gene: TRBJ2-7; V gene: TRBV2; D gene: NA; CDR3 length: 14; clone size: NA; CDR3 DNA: TGTGCCGCGGGCGGTCGTGGGCTTTCCTACGAGCAGTACTTC; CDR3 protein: CAAGGRGLSYEQYF
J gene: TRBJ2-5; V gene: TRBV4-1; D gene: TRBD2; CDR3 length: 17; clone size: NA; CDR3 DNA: TGCGCCAGCAGCCAAGATAAATTGTGGCCGGGGGGGAAGACCCAGTACTTC; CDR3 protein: CASSQDKLWPGGKTQYF
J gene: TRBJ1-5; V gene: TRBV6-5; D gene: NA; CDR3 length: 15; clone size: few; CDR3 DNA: TGTGCCAGCAGTTACTCAAAGGTTGGGGGCTTGCCCCAGCATTTT; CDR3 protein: CASSYSKVGGLPQHF
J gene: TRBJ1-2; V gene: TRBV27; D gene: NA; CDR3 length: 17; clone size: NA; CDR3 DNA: TGTGCCAGCAGTTTAAAAGTCGGCGGAGGAAGACTCTATGGCTACACCTTC; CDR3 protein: CASSLKVGGGRLYGYTF
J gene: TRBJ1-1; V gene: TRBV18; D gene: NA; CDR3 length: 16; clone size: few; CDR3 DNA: TGTGCCAGCTCTTTTACGATGGACAGACAAAACACTGAAGCTTTCTTT; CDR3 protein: CASSFTMDRQNTEAFF
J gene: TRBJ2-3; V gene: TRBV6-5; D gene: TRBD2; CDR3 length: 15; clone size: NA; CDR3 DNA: TGTGCCAGCGGAAAGCGGGGGGCAGGGACAGATACGCAGTATTTT; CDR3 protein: CASGKRGAGTDTQYF
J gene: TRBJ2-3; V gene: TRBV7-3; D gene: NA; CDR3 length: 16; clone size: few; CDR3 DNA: TGTGCCAGCAGCGAGGGGGGGACGTCTAGCACAGATACGCAGTATTTT; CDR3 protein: CASSEGGTSSTDTQYF
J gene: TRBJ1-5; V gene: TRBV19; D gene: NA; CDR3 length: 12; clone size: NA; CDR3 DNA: TGTGCCAGTAGCCCAAGGGGACAGCCCCAGCATTTT; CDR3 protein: CASSPRGQPQHF
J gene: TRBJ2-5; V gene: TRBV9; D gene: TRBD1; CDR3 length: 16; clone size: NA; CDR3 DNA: TGTGCCAGCAGCTTATCCGGGACAGGGGGCCTCGAGACCCAGTACTTC; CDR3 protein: CASSLSGTGGLETQYF
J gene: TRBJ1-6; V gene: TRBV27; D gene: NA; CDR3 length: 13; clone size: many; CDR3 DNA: TGTGCCAGCCGACCGGGACTGTATTCACCCCTCCACTTT; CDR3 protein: CASRPGLYSPLHF
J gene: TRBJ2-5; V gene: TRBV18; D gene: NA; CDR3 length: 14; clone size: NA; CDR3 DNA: TGTGCCAGCTCACCATTCGGCGGCCAAGAGACCCAGTACTTC; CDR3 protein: CASSPFGGQETQYF
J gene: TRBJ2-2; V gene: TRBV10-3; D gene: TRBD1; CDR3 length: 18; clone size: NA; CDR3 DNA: TGTGCCATCAGTGACGGCCCCCCCGGGACAGGGGACACCGGGGAGCTGTTTTTT; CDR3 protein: CAISDGPPGTGDTGELFF
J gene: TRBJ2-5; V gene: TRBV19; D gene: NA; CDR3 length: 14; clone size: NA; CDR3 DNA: TGTGCCAGTAGTACGTTGGACAAGCAAGAGACCCAGTACTTC; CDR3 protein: CASSTLDKQETQYF
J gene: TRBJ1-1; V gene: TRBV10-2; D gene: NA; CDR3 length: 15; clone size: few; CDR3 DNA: TGCGCCAGCAGTCGGGGGGTTGGTGGATACACTGAAGCTTTCTTT; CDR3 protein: CASSRGVGGYTEAFF
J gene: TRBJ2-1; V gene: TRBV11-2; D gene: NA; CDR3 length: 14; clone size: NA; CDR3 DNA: TGTGCCAGCAGCACCGGGACTTCTAACAATGAGCAGTTCTTC; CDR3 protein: CASSTGTSNNEQFF
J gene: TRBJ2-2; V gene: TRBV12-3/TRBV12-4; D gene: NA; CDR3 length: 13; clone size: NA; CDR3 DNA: TGTGCCAGCCAACCTAAGCCCGAGGCGAAGCTGTTTTTT; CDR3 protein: CASQPKPEAKLFF
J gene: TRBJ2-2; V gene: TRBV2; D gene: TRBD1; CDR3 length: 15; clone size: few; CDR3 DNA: TGTGCCAGCAAGGCGCAGGGGGCGCGTACCGGGGAGCTGTTTTTT; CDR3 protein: CASKAQGARTGELFF
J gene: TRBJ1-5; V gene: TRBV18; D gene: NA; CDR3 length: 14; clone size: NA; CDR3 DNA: TGTGCCAGCTCCCCCAACGGGGGTGGTCAGCCCCAGCATTTT; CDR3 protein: CASSPNGGGQPQHF
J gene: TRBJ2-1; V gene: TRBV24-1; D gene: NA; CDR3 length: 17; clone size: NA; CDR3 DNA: TGTGCCACCAGTGATTCCTTCCAGGTCGGGGGTTACAATGAGCAGTTCTTC; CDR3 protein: CATSDSFQVGGYNEQFF
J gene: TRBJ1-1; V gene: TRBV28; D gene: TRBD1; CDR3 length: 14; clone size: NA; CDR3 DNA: TGTGCCAGCAGCCCGACAGGGGAGAACACTGAAGCTTTCTTT; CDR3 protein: CASSPTGENTEAFF
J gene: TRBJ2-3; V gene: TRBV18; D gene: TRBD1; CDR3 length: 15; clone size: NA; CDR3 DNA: TGTGCCAGCTCAGGGACAGTTGCTAGCACAGATACGCAGTATTTT; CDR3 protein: CASSGTVASTDTQYF
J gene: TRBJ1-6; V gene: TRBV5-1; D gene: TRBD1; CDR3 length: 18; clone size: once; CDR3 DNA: TGCGCCAGCAGCTTAAAGGGACAGGCGATCTCCTATAATTCACCCCTCCACTTT; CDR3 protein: CASSLKGQAISYNSPLHF
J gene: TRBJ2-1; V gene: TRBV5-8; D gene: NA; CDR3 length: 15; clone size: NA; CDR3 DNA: TGTGCCAGCAGCTTGGAGATCAGGACCTACAATGAGCAGTTCTTC; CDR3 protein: CASSLEIRTYNEQFF
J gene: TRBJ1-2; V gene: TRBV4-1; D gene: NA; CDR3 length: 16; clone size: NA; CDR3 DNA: TGCGCCAGCAGCCCCCAAGTCAGGGCCGAGAACTATGGCTACACCTTC; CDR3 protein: CASSPQVRAENYGYTF
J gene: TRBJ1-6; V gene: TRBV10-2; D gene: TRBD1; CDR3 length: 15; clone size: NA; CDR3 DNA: TGCGCCAGCAGTGGGACCGGGACAGGGAATTCACCCCTCCACTTT; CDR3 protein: CASSGTGTGNSPLHF
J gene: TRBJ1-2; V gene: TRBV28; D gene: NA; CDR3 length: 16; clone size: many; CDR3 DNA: TGTGCCAGCAGTCCTCATGGGGCGGGGGAGAGATATGGCTACACCTTC; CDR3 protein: CASSPHGAGERYGYTF
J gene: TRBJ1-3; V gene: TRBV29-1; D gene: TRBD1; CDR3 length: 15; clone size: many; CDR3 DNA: TGCAGCGCTGGCGGACAGGGGACGTATGGAAACACCATATATTTT; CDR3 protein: CSAGGQGTYGNTIYF